This entry describes one TCR beta chain. Antigen unknown. V was trimmed by 5 bases and J by 2 bases, leaving 4 bases between them. CDR3 size: 11 residues. CDR1 and CDR2 (germline): MDHEN, SYDVKM. Pools of viral peptides were used by the ViraFEST assay to expand antigen-specific CD4+ T cells ahead of sequencing. Having been cultured for 10 days, the cells underwent CD4+ T cell isolation. Nucleocapsid antibodies stayed negative before and after vaccination, showing no earlier SARS-CoV-2 infection. It was with about 10 IU/ml IL-2 and 8 to 10 ug/ml peptides that 1.5 million to 2.5 million PBMC per well were cultured. Cultures received IL-2 medium that replaced half the medium on days 3 and 7. The data derive from a study of vaccination effects on CD4 cells after COVID-19. Study-level information: Each participant received a vaccine that was either BNT162b2 or mRNA-1273, given as two doses.

Study-level findings and limits: By a late point after vaccination, infection- and vaccine-induced clones had shrunk markedly through clonal contraction.

Profiling relied on immunoSEQ multiplex PCR, and the TCRdb table lists in-frame clones only, not all of them. The profile shows 55,000 or so clones, around 68% of them singletons. The specimen comprised CD4+ T cells from PBMCs cultured with SARS-CoV-2 spike peptides, sampled before COVID-19 vaccination. V gene TRBV28 combines with J gene TRBJ2-7; no firm D call. This TCR derives from a human donor who received a COVID-19 vaccine. The CDR3: CASSRTYEQYF. In DNA, the CDR3 is TGTGCCAGCAGTCGTACCTACGAGCAGTACTTC.